The next 11 T cell receptor beta chains were all read from a single sample in a study of blood T cell repertoires in COVID-19 (dated by TCRdb to 2018 to 2021). The receptor library was made with the immunoSEQ multiplex PCR assay. The table comes from immuneACCESS by way of TCRdb, which keeps in-frame sequences with V and J called. Part of the clones is missing from these tables; in studies checked, under half for an unresolved V gene and the rest for unknown reasons. The sample records about 380,000 clones, about 85% of which are singletons. Jointly, the top ten make up more than 3% of the sample. The source material was peripheral blood. Receptor source: a woman aged 18-35 years with acute or convalescent COVID-19.

This rearrangement joins TRBV6-1 to TRBJ1-3; 7 nucleotides align to TRBD1. With V trimmed by 1 base and J by 3 bases, 6 bases remained unmatched. The CDR3 extends over 16 amino acids. The V gene's germline CDR1 is MNHNS and CDR2 SASEGT. The CDR3 here is CASSEGKGAGGNTIYF. DNA for the CDR3: TGTGCCAGCAGTGAAGGAAAGGGGGCAGGTGGAAACACCATATATTTT.

The rearrangement joins TRBV4-1 to TRBJ1-5; D gene uncertain. Germline assignment: CDR1 MGHRA and CDR2 YSYEKL. V was shortened by 0 bases and J by 5 bases, with 8 bases between the two germline ends. CDR3 length: 14 amino acids. CDR3: CASSQDQTHQPQHF. The CDR3 DNA follows: TGCGCCAGCAGCCAAGATCAGACACATCAGCCCCAGCATTTT.

The genes are TRBV3-1 (or the pseudogene TRBV3-2) and TRBJ2-3, with 8 bases identical to TRBD2. This CDR3 is built from 16 residues. V dropped 4 bases and J dropped 1; count of bases not matched to a gene: 7. Germline values: CDR1 LGHDT, CDR2 YNNKEL (reference sequence). The CDR3 coding sequence is TGTGCCAGCAGCCGGAGTGGGCGGGGGGGCACAGATACGCAGTATTTT. Amino acids: CASSRSGRGGTDTQYF.

This rearrangement joins TRBV29-1 to TRBJ2-3; 10 nucleotides line up with TRBD2. This CDR3 region has 17 residues. The V and J ends lost 0 bases and 0 bases, in that order; junction bases with no gene match: 6. Germline V gene lookup returns CDR1 SQVTM and CDR2 ANQGSEA. This CDR3 is CSVEDRRTSGSTDTQYF. In DNA, the CDR3 is TGCAGCGTTGAAGATCGAAGGACTAGCGGCAGCACAGATACGCAGTATTTT.

The chain couples TRBV28 to TRBJ1-2; 7 bases match TRBD1. Germline V gene lookup returns CDR1 MDHEN and CDR2 SYDVKM. The length of the CDR3 is 13 residues. The junction had 11 bases not matched to a gene; V was cut back by 8 bases and J by 8 bases. CDR3 region: CASRRTGPGGYTF. CDR3 DNA: TGTGCCAGCCGCCGGACAGGCCCGGGGGGCTACACCTTC.

This chain connects TRBV24-1 to TRBJ1-1; 10 bases align to TRBD1. The CDR3 is 14 amino acids. Germline V lookup: CDR1 KGHDR, CDR2 SFDVKD. V lost 7 bases and J lost 5; bases outside the gene matches: 6. Here the CDR3 DNA reads TGTGCCACCAGCCTAGGACAGGGGGTTACTGAAGCTTTCTTT. It codes for CATSLGQGVTEAFF.

The rearrangement uses TRBV27 and TRBJ2-6, with D unresolved. Germline lookup yields CDR1 MNHEY and CDR2 SMNVEV (reference sequence). The CDR3 consists of 14 residues. Trimming pared 2 bases from V and 2 bases from J, leaving 4 bases between. In DNA, the CDR3 is TGTGCCAGCAGTTTACGGGCTGGGGCCAACGTCCTGACTTTC. Translating gives CASSLRAGANVLTF.

The chain recombines TRBV19 with TRBJ2-1; 8 bases match TRBD1. The ends lost 9 bases at V and 5 bases at J; junction bases unmatched: 9. Germline loops: CDR1 LNHDA, CDR2 SQIVND (reference sequence). CDR3 size: 14 residues. The CDR3: CASNDRGADNEQFF. In nucleotides, the CDR3 is TGTGCCAGCAATGACAGGGGCGCAGACAATGAGCAGTTCTTC.

The rearrangement links TRBV27 to TRBJ2-1; 10 positions agree with TRBD2. From germline, CDR1 is MNHEY and CDR2 SMNVEV (reference sequence). J was trimmed by 8 bases and V by 5 bases; bases with no gene match: 12. The CDR3 is 16 residues long. In nucleotides, the CDR3 is TGTGCCAGCAGTCCAACAGCGGGAGGGCCCGGGGATGAGCAGTTCTTC. Protein sequence: CASSPTAGGPGDEQFF.

Worth noting for this clone: The same CDR3 also results from other DNA sequences found in this sample. The chain combines TRBV9 with TRBJ1-3; D uncertain. This CDR3 is 15 amino acids long. V lost 0 bases and J lost 0, with 7 bases in between. Per the germline V gene, CDR1 is SGDLS and CDR2 is YYNGEE. The CDR3 DNA is TGTGCCAGCAGCGTAGGTGGCGGCTCTGGAAACACCATATATTTT. Translating gives CASSVGGGSGNTIYF.

J is TRBJ1-2 and V is TRBV7-9; 7 bases align to TRBD1. Losses at the gene ends were 3 bases for V and 5 bases for J; bases not matched to a gene: 6. The CDR3 has 14 residues. Germline V gives CDR1 SEHNR, CDR2 FQNEAQ (reference sequence). The CDR3 bases are TGTGCCAGCAGCTTGTCAGGGACAGAGTATGGCTACACCTTC. Protein sequence: CASSLSGTEYGYTF.